Listed below are T cell receptor beta chains from one sample, sequenced in a study of cytomegalovirus exposure and HLA in healthy donors. Profiling relied on immunoSEQ multiplex PCR, and the TCRdb table lists in-frame clones only, not all of them. This table holds 130,000 to 150,000 clones, roughly a tenth found once. The material sequenced was PBMCs. The receptors come from a male donor in good health and CMV-seronegative. Each CDR3 is given without its conserved first and last residue. Each record gives: CDR3 protein, V gene, D gene. A D gene is named only where the DNA matches it firmly.

ASSPSGHYNEQF	TRBV6-1	.
ASSQGDVGNQPQH	TRBV7-9	TRBD1
ASSQTGGTEAF	TRBV16	TRBD1
ASSLKPGTGGNTEAF	TRBV4-3	TRBD1
ASQGGGNTIY	TRBV28	.
ASSVAASGGPQETQY	TRBV9	TRBD2
ASSLGGGGAPQY	TRBV7-2	TRBD2
ASTPTRGYGYT	TRBV28	.
ASSFLAGGFSEQY	TRBV7-8	TRBD2
ASSYGTGVREQY	TRBV6-5	TRBD1
ASSAGTGNTEAF	TRBV9	TRBD1
ASSSWQGEIEKLF	TRBV6-5	TRBD1
ASRGLAGVEQF	TRBV7-9	TRBD2
ASSIGRATNEKLF	TRBV19	.
ASSRGTGAYEQY	TRBV5-1	.
SARRDSPLH	TRBV20-1	.
ASSQDNSGANVLT	TRBV4-2	.
ASSPWEGMNTEAF	TRBV18	.
ASSLFGQGARETQY	TRBV27	TRBD1
ASSQRSGNNYGYT	TRBV7-9	.
ASSKGAGETQY	TRBV11-3	TRBD1
ASTRTPNTGELF	TRBV5-1	.
ASSLAGSGGYT	TRBV13	.
ASSSGQGWNTEAF	TRBV7-2	TRBD1
ASSEATGGWSTDTQY	TRBV25-1	TRBD1
ASSDRGMGEQY	TRBV2	.
ASSLMGGSPTGELF	TRBV7-3	TRBD2
ASTLDRGDTIY	TRBV28	TRBD1
ASSRGGPGGEHNYGYT	TRBV7-9	TRBD1
ASSAEGGRSYEQY	TRBV9	.
ASSFPPTATDSEQY	TRBV7-9	.
ASSLDRGGSYEQY	TRBV6-5	TRBD1
ASSYPTRPGGSYEQY	TRBV6-7	TRBD1
ASSLLPEAF	TRBV28	.
ASSMTAGVGTDTQY	TRBV5-1	TRBD2
ALGGQLSNQPQH	TRBV19	.
ASSFNRGSDTQY	TRBV6-6	TRBD1
ASSLDRKGANYGYT	TRBV7-9	TRBD1
ASSLGGQDYPCSGANVLT	TRBV11-3	TRBD1
ASASGGGPYNEQF	TRBV5-4	.
ASTPGPGTGIYGYT	TRBV19	TRBD1
ASSLGQENTEAF	TRBV5-4	.
ASSLGQGNQPQH	TRBV6-5	TRBD1
ASSEPGARTGELF	TRBV6-1	.
ASSRGSGRGEDTQY	TRBV7-2	TRBD2
ASSLGASGGDTQY	TRBV11-3	TRBD2
ASSPLTSGTTDTQY	TRBV7-9	TRBD2
ASSLALAGGRETQY	TRBV7-2	TRBD2
ASSPILLAGAPDTQY	TRBV5-1	TRBD2
ASSLISSLFGYT	TRBV7-9	.
ASSLVAAGGNIQY	TRBV7-2	.